The T cell receptor (beta chain) under discussion was sequenced for a study of CD8 T cells in ankylosing spondylitis. TCRdb passed the 5' RACE reads through MiXCR, listing each CDR3 protein once. Of around 280,000 distinct CDR3 sequences in the sample, around 19% were seen once. The table lists this clonotype with many counts. Trimming removed 7 bases from V and 7 bases from J, with 20 bases in between. The CDR3 contains 15 residues. The clonotype was recovered from a male donor with ankylosing spondylitis or in good health (not recorded which). Sequencing input: blood, either unsorted or a sorted T cell fraction (not recorded which). The genes are TRBV12-3 or TRBV12-4 and TRBJ2-1; maybe TRBD2 (6 bases). This CDR3 is CASTRIAANSNEQFF. CDR3 in DNA: TGTGCCAGCACTAGAATAGCGGCCAATTCGAATGAGCAGTTCTTC.